The 2 T cell receptor beta chains below come from one sample, sequenced in a study of OX40 agonist ivuxolimab in advanced cancers. Here immunoSEQ multiplex PCR was the method, and the copy in TCRdb shows in-frame clones only, minus some. The table records about 130,000 clones, around nine tenths of them present only once. The material was CD4+ or CD8+ T cells sorted from blood, obtained in a trial of the OX40 agonist ivuxolimab. These receptors were taken from an adult with an advanced solid tumor such as melanoma, head and neck, liver or kidney cancer.

The rearrangement uses TRBV7-2 and TRBJ2-7; D unclear. Germline V gene sequence: CDR1 SGHTA, CDR2 FQGNSA. Trimming pared 5 bases from V and 0 bases from J, leaving 14 bases between. This CDR3 is built from 15 residues. The CDR3 bases are TGTGCCAGCAGCCCCATCCCCGTTCGCTCCTACGAGCAGTACTTC. Translating it yields CASSPIPVRSYEQYF.

The chain carries TRBV6-1 and TRBJ1-5, with D unresolved. This CDR3 is built from 15 residues. Germline lookup yields CDR1 MNHNS and CDR2 SASEGT. Deletions cut 0 bases from V and 3 bases from J, with 9 bases between. The CDR3, as DNA: TGTGCCAGCAGTGAAGCGGGCCAGTTCAATCAGCCCCAGCATTTT. Translation gives CASSEAGQFNQPQHF.